The clone carrying this TCR beta chain occurred a few times. The ends lost 5 bases at V and 5 bases at J; junction bases unmatched: 14. CDR3 length equals 17 residues. Germline CDR1 and CDR2: MNHEY and SVGEGT. This record belongs to a study of blood T cell repertoires in COVID-19. Here immunoSEQ multiplex PCR was the method, and the copy in TCRdb shows in-frame clones only, minus some. The profile shows some 240,000 clones, around 80% of them singletons. The sequencing input was peripheral blood. The J gene is TRBJ1-2, the V gene TRBV6-2 or TRBV6-3, with 10 bases identical to TRBD1. This receptor was identified in a woman between 65 and 79 years old with acute or convalescent COVID-19. The CDR3 DNA sequence: TGTGCCAGCAGTCCGCATAACCTCGACAGGGGGCAATATGGCTACACCTTC. Translating it yields CASSPHNLDRGQYGYTF.